This T cell receptor beta chain was sequenced during a study of T cells in localized non-small cell lung cancer. Broader study findings: Overall survival was longer when the density of T cells in the blood was higher.

This CDR3 comprises 16 residues. Per the germline V gene, CDR1 is SGHNT and CDR2 is YYREEE (reference sequence). The junction had 4 bases not matched to a gene; V was cut back by 4 bases and J by 2 bases. This clone is a singleton in its sample. Its antigen is undetermined. TCRdb's table, derived via immunoSEQ multiplex PCR, lists solely in-frame clones and lacks some. Altogether approximately 31,000 clones are present, approximately 78% being singletons, with the ten largest covering 33%. The origin of this receptor is a male donor at least 60 years old with stage II squamous cell lung carcinoma. The rearrangement joins TRBV5-4 to TRBJ2-1; 12 bases are shared with TRBD1. This specimen was peripheral blood, taken before any cancer treatment. The CDR3 spells CASSMGQGATYNEQFF. The CDR3 nucleotides are TGTGCCAGCAGCATGGGACAGGGGGCGACCTACAATGAGCAGTTCTTC.